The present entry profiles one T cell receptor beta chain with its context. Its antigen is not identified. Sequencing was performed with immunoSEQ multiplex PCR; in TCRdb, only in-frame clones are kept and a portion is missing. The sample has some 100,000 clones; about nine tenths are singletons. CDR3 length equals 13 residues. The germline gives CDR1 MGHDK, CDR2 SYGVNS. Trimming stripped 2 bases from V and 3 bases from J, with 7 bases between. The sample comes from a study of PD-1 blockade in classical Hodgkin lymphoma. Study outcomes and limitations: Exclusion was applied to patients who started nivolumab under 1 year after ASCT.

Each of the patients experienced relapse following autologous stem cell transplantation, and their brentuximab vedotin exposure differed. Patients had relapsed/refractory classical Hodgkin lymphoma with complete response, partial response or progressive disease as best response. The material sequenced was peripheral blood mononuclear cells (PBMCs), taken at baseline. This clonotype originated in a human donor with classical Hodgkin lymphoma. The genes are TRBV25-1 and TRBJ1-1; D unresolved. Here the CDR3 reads CASSEVLHTEAFF. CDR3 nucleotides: TGTGCCAGCAGTGAAGTCTTGCACACTGAAGCTTTCTTT.